Reported below is one T cell receptor beta chain. The sample comes from a study of control samples from healthy donors and cancer patients. The CDR3 runs to 11 residues. Deletions cut 4 bases from V and 6 bases from J, with 4 bases between. Germline CDR1 is SGHRS and CDR2 is YFSETQ. Sequenced by immunoSEQ multiplex PCR; TCRdb stores in-frame clones only, minus some. Of 70,000 to 80,000 clones listed, around 86% were seen once; the top ten hold about 9.5%. The rearrangement links TRBV5-1 to TRBJ1-4; D is unresolved. The TCR comes from a woman between 50 and 59 years old with colorectal cancer. Sequenced material: PBMCs. CDR3 sequence reads: CASSRDEKLFF. CDR3 coding DNA: TGCGCCAGCAGCAGGGATGAAAAACTGTTTTTT.